Following are 6 T cell receptor beta chains from one sample sequenced in a study of blood T cell repertoires in COVID-19. TCRdb's table, derived via immunoSEQ multiplex PCR, lists solely in-frame clones and lacks some. The repertoire includes under 45,000 clones, roughly 80% of them detected once, and 31% sits in the top ten. Sequencing input: peripheral blood. The receptors derive from an elderly man with acute or convalescent COVID-19.

CDR3 protein: CASSSSPGLATDTQYF. DNA of the CDR3: TGTGCCAGTAGTTCCTCCCCGGGACTAGCGACAGATACGCAGTATTTT. The chain is built from TRBV19 and TRBJ2-3, with 10 bases lining up with TRBD2. This CDR3 region has 16 residues. The ends lost 5 bases at V and 3 bases at J; junction bases unmatched: 8. In germline, CDR1 is LNHDA, CDR2 SQIVND (reference sequence).

The chain has TRBV5-1 and TRBJ2-7, with D uncertain. Germline V CDR1 and CDR2: SGHRS, YFSETQ. The CDR3 length is 13 residues. V was clipped by 0 bases and J by 6 bases, with 10 bases between them. CDR3 sequence reads: CASSLDLASEQYF. For the CDR3, the DNA is TGCGCCAGCAGCTTGGATCTGGCAAGCGAGCAGTACTTC. The full variable domain, in which reference TRBV5-1 and TRBJ2-7 provide the parts outside the CDR3, is KAGVTQTPRYLIKTRGQQVTLSCSPISGHRSVSWYQQTPGQGLQFLFEYFSETQRNKGNFPGRFSGRQFSNSRSEMNVSTLELGDSALYLCASSLDLASEQYFGPGTRLTVT.

The chain couples TRBV6-2 or TRBV6-3 to TRBJ2-7, with 10 bases aligning to TRBD2. Germline CDR1 and CDR2: MNHEY and SVGEGT. The V gene end was trimmed by 4 bases and the J gene end by 8 bases; junction bases not matched to a gene: 8. CDR3 length: 14 amino acids. The CDR3 region has the DNA TGTGCCAGCAGTTCCACCCTAGCGGGAGATCAGCAGTACTTC. It yields the protein CASSSTLAGDQQYF.

The V call is TRBV6-5, the J call TRBJ1-6; D remains ambiguous. CDR3 length: 15 amino acids. Trimming took 6 bases from V and 3 from J, leaving 12 bases between them. The germline V gene encodes CDR1 MNHEY and CDR2 SVGAGI. CDR3 DNA sequence: TGTGCCAGCAGGCCTGTCAGGAACTATAATTCACCCCTCCACTTT. Translation: CASRPVRNYNSPLHF.

The chain carries TRBV11-2 and TRBJ2-4; 8 bases line up with TRBD1. The CDR3 has 18 amino acids. The germline gives CDR1 SGHAT, CDR2 FQNNGV. V trimming: 1 base; J trimming: 1 base; junction bases outside the gene matches: 9. CDR3 DNA sequence: TGTGCCAGCAGCTTAGGATCTGGGACAGGTCCCGCCAAAAACATTCAGTACTTC. It yields the protein CASSLGSGTGPAKNIQYF. The complete variable domain, with remaining parts taken from reference TRBV11-2 and TRBJ2-4, reads EAGVAQSPRYKIIEKRQSVAFWCNPISGHATLYWYQQILGQGPKLLIQFQNNGVVDDSQLPKDRFSAERLKGVDSTLKIQPAKLEDSAVYLCASSLGSGTGPAKNIQYFGAGTRLSVL.

The genes are TRBV4-3 and TRBJ2-3; D ambiguous. The CDR3 runs to 16 residues. Trimming removed 5 bases at V and 0 bases at J, with 15 bases between. CDR1 and CDR2 (germline): LGHNA, YSLEER. The CDR3 protein is CASSSGNRYSTDTQYF. The CDR3 coding sequence is TGCGCCAGCAGCTCCGGTAACAGATATAGCACAGATACGCAGTATTTT.